This TCR beta chain was obtained from a study of Tregs in tolerant kidney transplant recipients (dated by TCRdb to between 2019 and 2020). Background for the entire study: The study used TCRbeta sequencing to identify donor-specific regulatory T cells before combined kidney and bone marrow transplantation, then tracked those cells after transplant.

CDR3 length: 17 amino acids, cysteine to phenylalanine. CDR3 DNA only is kept here, 51 bases in frame from base 1. From the germline V gene, CDR1 is SGHTA and CDR2 is FQGTGA. The label giving this sample's time point can be read as: 6 months after combined kidney and bone marrow transplant. Related donors were used in the transplants with nonmyeloablative bone marrow transplantation, and mixed chimerism was transient in the human trials. Thawed PBMCs were FACS-sorted into unstimulated Tregs (CD4+CD25+CD127-), CD4+ non-Tregs (CD4+CD25-), CD4 cells and CD8 cells. The patients were a few recipients of combined kidney and bone marrow transplants from the ITN036ST trial, and samples were available only from these trial subjects. Healthy control blood was processed by Ficoll density gradient to PBMCs and cryopreserved; patient PBMCs were collected before and after transplant. For TCRbeta CDR3 sequencing, genomic DNA was extracted from sorted cells using the QIAGEN DNeasy Blood and Tissue Kit. High-throughput TCRbeta CDR3 sequencing, which included PCR amplification with bias correction and internal controls, was done commercially through immunoSEQ. The original pipeline was this. Unique productive TCRbeta sequences were defined by CDR3 nucleotide sequence where primers matched, otherwise by CDR3 amino acid sequence with Vbeta and Jbeta genes. To correct for sorting error, sequences found in more than one sorted population at a frequency ratio of 2:1 or less were discarded, and the remaining shared sequences were assigned to the population with the higher frequency. A sequence was defined as donor-reactive if the sequence was expanded at least 5-fold in CFSE-low cells compared with unstimulated cells and had a frequency of at least 0.01% in CFSE-low cells. Repertoire divergence was quantified by Jensen-Shannon divergence using the top 100 TCRbeta sequences ranked by frequency. For samples with multiple sequencing runs, sorting error was corrected separately for each run before the runs were pooled. The clones in this table, taken by TCRdb from immuneACCESS, are in-frame only. Not every clone is retained; where verified, under half of the shortfall comes from an unresolved V gene, and the cause of the rest is unknown. V and J calls and clone size come straight from that table; D and trimming were deduced from the DNA. Recorded for this sample are about 21,000 clones; approximately 81% of them occurred a single time. About 25% of the sample is held by the ten biggest clonotypes.

Study-level results and caveats: PCR primers changed over time for some patients, so nucleotide-level comparison across those patients' samples was not possible. Because only a small number of patients were included, the study had limitations, and the results will need to be validated in larger populations as well as under other immunosuppression protocols. Although technical replication error seemed to be minimal, the question of biological reproducibility was not addressed directly. Donor-specific Treg expansion was found to exceed global Treg expansion in tolerant patients, suggesting antigen-driven rather than nonspecific expansion. Expanding Tregs with activated donor B cells appeared to identify the most biologically relevant and donor-specific TCRbeta repertoire.

On this clone: The antigen it recognizes is unknown. One junction end does not reproduce the germline sequence, and a read error may be involved.

The starting material was CD8+ T cells from blood (PBMCs), obtained 6 months after the transplant. This sequence originates from a human patient who received a combined kidney and bone marrow transplant. Following a transplant, a fraction of the T cells may be traceable to the graft donor. The chain is assembled from TRBV7-3 and TRBJ2-7, with TRBD1 as a weak D call on 5 bases. The nucleotides read TGCGCCAGCAGCCAAATGGGTCTGTTAGACAGAACCTACGAGCAGTACTTC. It codes for CASSQMGLLDRTYEQYF.